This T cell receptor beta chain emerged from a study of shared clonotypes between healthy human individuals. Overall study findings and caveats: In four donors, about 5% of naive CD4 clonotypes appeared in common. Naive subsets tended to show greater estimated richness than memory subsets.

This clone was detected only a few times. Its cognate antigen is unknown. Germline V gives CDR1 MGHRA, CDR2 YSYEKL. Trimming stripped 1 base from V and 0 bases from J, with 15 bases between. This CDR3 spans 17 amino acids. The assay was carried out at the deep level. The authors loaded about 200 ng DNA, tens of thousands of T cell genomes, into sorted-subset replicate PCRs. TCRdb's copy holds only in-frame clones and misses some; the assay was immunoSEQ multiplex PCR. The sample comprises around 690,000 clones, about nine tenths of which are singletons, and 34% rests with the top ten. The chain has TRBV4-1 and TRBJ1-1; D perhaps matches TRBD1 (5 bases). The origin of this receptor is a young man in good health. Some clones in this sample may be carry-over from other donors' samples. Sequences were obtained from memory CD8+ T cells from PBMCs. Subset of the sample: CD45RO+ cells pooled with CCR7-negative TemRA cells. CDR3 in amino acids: CASSQVGQGRLNTEAFF. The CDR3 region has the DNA TGCGCCAGCAGCCAAGTAGGGCAGGGAAGGTTGAACACTGAAGCTTTCTTT.